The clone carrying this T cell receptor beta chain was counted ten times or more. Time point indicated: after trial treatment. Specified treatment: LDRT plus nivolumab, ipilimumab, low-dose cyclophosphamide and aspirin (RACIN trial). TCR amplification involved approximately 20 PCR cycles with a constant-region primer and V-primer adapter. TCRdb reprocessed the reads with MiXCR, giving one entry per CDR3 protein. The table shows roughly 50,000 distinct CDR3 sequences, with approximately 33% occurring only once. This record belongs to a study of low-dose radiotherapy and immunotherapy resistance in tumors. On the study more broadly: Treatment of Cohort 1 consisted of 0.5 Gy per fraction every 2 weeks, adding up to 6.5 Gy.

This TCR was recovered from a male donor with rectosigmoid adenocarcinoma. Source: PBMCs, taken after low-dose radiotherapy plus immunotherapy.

The CDR3 coding sequence is TGTGCCAGCAGCTCTAACAGGGGGACAGATACGCAGTATTTT. Protein: CASSSNRGTDTQYF. The V call is TRBV7-6, the J call TRBJ2-3; 8 nucleotides align to TRBD1. Germline CDR1 SGHVS, CDR2 FNYEAQ. This CDR3 spans 14 amino acids. V shed 4 bases, J shed 3 bases, and the junction held 3 bases outside the gene matches.